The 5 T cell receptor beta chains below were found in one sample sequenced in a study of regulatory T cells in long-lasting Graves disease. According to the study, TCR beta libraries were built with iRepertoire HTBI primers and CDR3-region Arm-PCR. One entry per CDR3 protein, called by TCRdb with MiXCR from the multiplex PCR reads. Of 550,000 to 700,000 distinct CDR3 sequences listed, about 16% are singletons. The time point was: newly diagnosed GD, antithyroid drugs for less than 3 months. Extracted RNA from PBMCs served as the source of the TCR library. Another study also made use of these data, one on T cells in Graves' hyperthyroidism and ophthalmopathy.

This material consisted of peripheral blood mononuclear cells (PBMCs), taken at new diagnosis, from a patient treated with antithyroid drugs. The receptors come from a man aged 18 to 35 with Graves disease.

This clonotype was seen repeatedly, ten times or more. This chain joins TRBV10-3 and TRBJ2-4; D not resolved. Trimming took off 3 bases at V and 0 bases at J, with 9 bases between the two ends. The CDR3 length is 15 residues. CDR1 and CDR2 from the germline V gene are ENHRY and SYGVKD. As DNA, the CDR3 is TGTGCCATCAGTGATTCGTTCCTAGCCAAAAACATTCAGTACTTC. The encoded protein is CAISDSFLAKNIQYF.

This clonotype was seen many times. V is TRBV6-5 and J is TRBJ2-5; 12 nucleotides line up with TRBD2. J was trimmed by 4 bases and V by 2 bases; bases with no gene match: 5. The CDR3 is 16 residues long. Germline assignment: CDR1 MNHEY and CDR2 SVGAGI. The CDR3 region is CASSYATSGSGETQYF. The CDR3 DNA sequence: TGTGCCAGCAGTTACGCGACTAGCGGGAGTGGAGAGACCCAGTACTTC.

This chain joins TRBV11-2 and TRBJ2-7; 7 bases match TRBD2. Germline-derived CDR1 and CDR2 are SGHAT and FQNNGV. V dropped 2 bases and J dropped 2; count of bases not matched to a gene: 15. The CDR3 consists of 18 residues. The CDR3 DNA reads TGTGCCAGCAGCTTAATGGCCCCGGCGGGAGTGAAGGCCTACGAGCAGTACTTC. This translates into CASSLMAPAGVKAYEQYF.

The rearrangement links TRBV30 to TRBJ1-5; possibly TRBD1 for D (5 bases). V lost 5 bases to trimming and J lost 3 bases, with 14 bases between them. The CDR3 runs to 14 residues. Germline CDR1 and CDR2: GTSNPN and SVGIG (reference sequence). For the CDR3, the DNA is TGTGCCTGGGGCCCCGGGGGGTACAATCAGCCCCAGCATTTT. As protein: CAWGPGGYNQPQHF.

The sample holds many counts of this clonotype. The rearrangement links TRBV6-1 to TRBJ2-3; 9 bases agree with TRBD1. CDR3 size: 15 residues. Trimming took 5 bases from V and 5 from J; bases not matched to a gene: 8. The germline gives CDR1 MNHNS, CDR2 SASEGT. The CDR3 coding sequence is TGTGCCAGCAGTACTACAGGGGGCCGGGGAGATACGCAGTATTTT. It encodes CASSTTGGRGDTQYF.